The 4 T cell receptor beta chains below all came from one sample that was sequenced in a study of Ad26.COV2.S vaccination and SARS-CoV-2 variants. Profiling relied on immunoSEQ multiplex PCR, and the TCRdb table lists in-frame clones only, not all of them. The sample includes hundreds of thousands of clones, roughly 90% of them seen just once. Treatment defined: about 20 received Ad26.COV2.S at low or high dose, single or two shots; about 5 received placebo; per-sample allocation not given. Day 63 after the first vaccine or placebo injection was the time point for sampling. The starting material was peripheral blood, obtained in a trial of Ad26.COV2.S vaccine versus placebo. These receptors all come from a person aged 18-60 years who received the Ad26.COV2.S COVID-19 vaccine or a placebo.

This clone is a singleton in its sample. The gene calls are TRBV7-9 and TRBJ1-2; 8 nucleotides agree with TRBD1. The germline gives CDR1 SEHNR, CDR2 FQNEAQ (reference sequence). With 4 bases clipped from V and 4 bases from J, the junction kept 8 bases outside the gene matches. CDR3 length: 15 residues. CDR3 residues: CASSSGQGLSYGYTF. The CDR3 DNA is TGTGCCAGCAGCTCAGGACAGGGATTGTCCTATGGCTACACCTTC.

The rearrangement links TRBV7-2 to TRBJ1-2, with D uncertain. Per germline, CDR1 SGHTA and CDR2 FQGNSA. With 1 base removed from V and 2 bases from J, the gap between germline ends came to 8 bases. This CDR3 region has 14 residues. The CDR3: CASSLESGNYGYTF. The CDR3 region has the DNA TGTGCCAGCAGCTTAGAATCAGGAAACTATGGCTACACCTTC.

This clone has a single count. This CDR3 is CAISEGGSLSYEQYF. The DNA of the CDR3 is TGTGCCATCAGTGAGGGCGGGAGCCTCTCCTACGAGCAGTACTTC. The chain carries TRBV10-3 and TRBJ2-7; 7 nucleotides agree with TRBD2. The CDR3 is 15 amino acids. Trimming at V came to 2 bases and at J to 0 bases, leaving 4 bases not matched to a gene. Germline-derived CDR1 and CDR2 are ENHRY and SYGVKD.

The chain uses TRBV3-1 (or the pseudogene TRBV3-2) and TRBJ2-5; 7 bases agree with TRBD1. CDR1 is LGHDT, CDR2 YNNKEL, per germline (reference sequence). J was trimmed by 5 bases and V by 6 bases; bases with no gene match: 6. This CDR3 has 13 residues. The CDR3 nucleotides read TGTGCCAGCAGACAGGGGTTGGAGGAGACCCAGTACTTC. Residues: CASRQGLEETQYF.